The 24 T cell receptor beta chains in this list originate from one sample, sequenced in a study of T cell responses to AZD1222 COVID-19 vaccine. The table came from immunoSEQ multiplex PCR; TCRdb's copy has only in-frame clones and leaves some out. The table has roughly 75,000 clones, 80% to 90% seen once. This sample comprised peripheral blood, obtained 28 days after the second AZD1222 dose. The receptors were sampled from an adult who received the AZD1222 COVID-19 vaccine.

The V call is TRBV5-4, the J call TRBJ1-2, with D possibly matching TRBD1 (6 bases). Trimming took off 4 bases at V and 3 bases at J, with 10 bases between the two ends. The CDR3 contains 13 residues. The germline V gene has CDR1 SGHNT and CDR2 YYREEE (reference sequence). The CDR3 sequence is CASSHRDHYGYTF. The CDR3 DNA reads TGTGCCAGCAGCCACAGGGATCACTATGGCTACACCTTC.

In DNA form, the CDR3 reads TGTGCCAGCAGTGAAGTGAGTGACACCGGGGAGCTGTTTTTT. Its protein is CASSEVSDTGELFF. The chain couples TRBV6-1 to TRBJ2-2; D is undetermined. The V gene lost 1 base and the J gene lost 3 bases, with 6 bases spanning the gap. CDR1 and CDR2 from the germline V gene are MNHNS and SASEGT. The CDR3 loop spans 14 amino acids.

This rearrangement joins TRBV7-2 to TRBJ2-7; D possibly corresponds to TRBD1 (6 bases). This CDR3 comprises 14 residues. Trimming removed 6 bases at V and 0 bases at J, with 12 bases between. Germline V CDR1 and CDR2: SGHTA, FQGNSA. The CDR3 protein is CASSRTVSSYEQYF. The DNA for the CDR3 is TGTGCCAGCAGTAGGACAGTTAGCTCCTACGAGCAGTACTTC.

The chain employs TRBV5-1 and TRBJ1-4, with unresolved D. V shed 1 base and J shed 1 base, with 14 bases lying between them. This CDR3 is built from 17 residues. Germline V lookup: CDR1 SGHRS, CDR2 YFSETQ. CDR3 protein: CASSLSGRAGTNEKLFF. For the CDR3, the DNA is TGCGCCAGCAGCTTGTCGGGGAGGGCTGGAACTAATGAAAAACTGTTTTTT. The full variable domain, completed using reference TRBV5-1 and TRBJ1-4, is KAGVTQTPRYLIKTRGQQVTLSCSPISGHRSVSWYQQTPGQGLQFLFEYFSETQRNKGNFPGRFSGRQFSNSRSEMNVSTLELGDSALYLCASSLSGRAGTNEKLFFGSGTQLSVL.

This clone showed up just a few times. J is TRBJ1-3 and V is TRBV19; TRBD1 aligns across 7 bases. The germline CDR1 and CDR2 sequences are LNHDA and SQIVND (reference sequence). This CDR3 contains 17 residues. The V segment lost 5 bases and the J segment 0 bases; nucleotides outside the gene matches: 10. CDR3 DNA sequence: TGTGCCAGTAGTCCGGGACAGCGGACACCCTCTGGAAACACCATATATTTT. This gives the protein CASSPGQRTPSGNTIYF.

This chain links TRBV24-1 with TRBJ2-3; D gene uncertain. Germline CDR1 reads KGHDR; CDR2 reads SFDVKD. V lost 5 bases, J lost 2 bases, and 10 bases lay in between. This CDR3 spans 14 amino acids. This CDR3 reads CATSGRLLTDTQYF. In DNA, the CDR3 is TGTGCCACCAGTGGTCGACTGCTCACAGATACGCAGTATTTT.

In this sample, this clone turned up a few times. The V gene is TRBV13, the J gene TRBJ2-7, with TRBD1 identical over 10 bases. The J segment lost 6 bases and the V segment lost 1 base, leaving 6 bases of the junction unmatched. CDR1 is PRHDT and CDR2 is FYEKMQ in the germline V gene (reference sequence). The CDR3 length is 15 residues. As DNA, the CDR3 is TGTGCCAGCAGCTTAGCCGGGACAGGGGTATCCGAGCAGTACTTC. Protein sequence: CASSLAGTGVSEQYF.

The chain links TRBV4-1 to TRBJ1-2, with a possible D match to TRBD1 (5 bases). This CDR3 is built from 14 residues. Between the trimmed V and J ends, which lost 1 base and 4 bases, there was a span of 10 bases. CDR1 and CDR2 (germline): MGHRA, YSYEKL. CDR3 residues: CASSQVSGTYGYTF. In DNA, the CDR3 is TGCGCCAGCAGCCAAGTATCGGGGACCTATGGCTACACCTTC.

The chain combines TRBV4-2 with TRBJ2-7, with D possibly being TRBD2 (6 bases). V dropped 0 bases and J dropped 4 bases, with 10 bases sitting between them. Germline V gene sequence: CDR1 LGHNA, CDR2 YNFKEQ. This CDR3 has 14 amino acids. The CDR3 is CASSQDRRGYEQYF. As DNA, the CDR3 is TGTGCCAGCAGCCAAGATCGGCGGGGTTACGAGCAGTACTTC.

This chain links TRBV3-1 (or the pseudogene TRBV3-2) with TRBJ2-7; 9 bases are a match to TRBD2. There are 14 residues in the CDR3. In germline, CDR1 is LGHDT, CDR2 YNNKEL (reference sequence). V was pared by 4 bases and J by 3 bases, with 4 bases of the junction left unmatched. DNA for the CDR3: TGTGCCAGCAGCCGTCGCGGGGGGGTCTACGAGCAGTACTTC. It specifies CASSRRGGVYEQYF.

This clone was counted only a few times. The CDR3 coding sequence is TGTGCCAGCAGCTTAGACAGGGGCACTGAAGCTTTCTTT. It translates to CASSLDRGTEAFF. The chain recombines TRBV13 with TRBJ1-1, with 7 bases lining up with TRBD1. This CDR3 is 13 amino acids long. CDR1 and CDR2 from the germline V gene are PRHDT and FYEKMQ (reference sequence). V shed 1 base and J 4 bases; nucleotides not matched to a gene: 0. The whole variable domain, remainder taken from reference TRBV13 and TRBJ1-1, is AAGVIQSPRHLIKEKRETATLKCYPIPRHDTVYWYQQGPGQDPQFLISFYEKMQSDKGSIPDRFSAQQFSDYHSELNMSSLELGDSALYFCASSLDRGTEAFFGQGTRLTVV.

The V gene is TRBV27, the J gene TRBJ1-5, with 8 bases fitting TRBD1. Germline trimming cut 10 bases from V and 3 bases from J; bases unmatched to any gene: 5. This CDR3 is 13 amino acids long. Germline values: CDR1 MNHEY, CDR2 SMNVEV (reference sequence). The CDR3 DNA follows: TGTGCCACCCGACAGGGGAACAATCAGCCCCAGCATTTT. Encoded protein: CATRQGNNQPQHF.

On this clone: One end of the junction fails to match germline, which may point to a read error. The CDR3 DNA follows: TGTGCCAGTAGTATACTTGGAGGGGGCGCAACCTATACCTTC. Protein product: CASSILGGGATYTF. The genes are TRBV19 and TRBJ2-7; weak D call: TRBD1 (7 bases). Germline loops: CDR1 LNHDA, CDR2 SQIVND (reference sequence). CDR3 size: 14 residues.

This chain connects TRBV9 to TRBJ2-1, with D perhaps matching TRBD2 (5 bases). From germline, CDR1 is SGDLS and CDR2 YYNGEE. Trimming took 0 bases from V and 8 from J, leaving 12 bases between them. The CDR3 extends over 14 amino acids. Here the CDR3 DNA reads TGTGCCAGCAGCGTAGGAGGGCCAGACGATGAGCAGTTCTTC. Translated: CASSVGGPDDEQFF. Based on the CDR3 plus reference TRBV9 and TRBJ2-1, the full variable domain is DSGVTQTPKHLITATGQRVTLRCSPRSGDLSVYWYQQSLDQGLQFLIQYYNGEERAKGNILERFSAQQFPDLHSELNLSSLELGDSALYFCASSVGGPDDEQFFGPGTRLTVL.

V usage is TRBV4-1 and J usage is TRBJ1-5; 8 bases align to TRBD1. The trim removed 5 bases at V and 0 bases at J, leaving 3 bases unmatched. The CDR3 is made up of 15 amino acids. Germline V gene data show CDR1 as MGHRA and CDR2 as YSYEKL. The CDR3 loop is CASSGDRYSNQPQHF. CDR3 nucleotide sequence: TGCGCCAGCAGCGGGGACAGGTATAGCAATCAGCCCCAGCATTTT.

This clone was seen only once. The J gene is TRBJ2-2, the V gene TRBV7-2, with D maybe TRBD1 (6 bases). V was trimmed by 2 bases and J by 3 bases, leaving 10 bases between them. This CDR3 region has 15 residues. The V gene's germline CDR1 is SGHTA and CDR2 FQGNSA. CDR3 residues: CASSLYSGDTGELFF. The CDR3 nucleotides read TGTGCCAGCAGCTTATATTCAGGGGACACCGGGGAGCTGTTTTTT.

The chain joins TRBV29-1 to TRBJ2-3, with D perhaps matching TRBD2 (7 bases). CDR3 length: 15 amino acids. Trimming pared 3 bases from V and 2 bases from J, leaving 15 bases between. Germline lookup yields CDR1 SQVTM and CDR2 ANQGSEA. CDR3 in DNA: TGCAGCGTTGACCTGGGGGGGGCCGCCACAGATACGCAGTATTTT. It translates to CSVDLGGAATDTQYF.

The chain links TRBV6-5 to TRBJ1-6; TRBD1 is a possible D gene (5 bases). Looked up from germline, CDR1 is MNHEY and CDR2 is SVGAGI. Trimming removed 7 bases from V and 8 bases from J, with 15 bases in between. The CDR3 covers 14 residues. The CDR3 is CASTPAGTHSPLHF. In DNA form, the CDR3 reads TGTGCCAGCACGCCCGCGGGGACTCATTCACCCCTCCACTTT.

V usage is TRBV7-2 and J usage is TRBJ1-1; D uncertain. Germline assignment: CDR1 SGHTA and CDR2 FQGNSA. V shed 4 bases and J shed 4 bases, with 19 bases lying between them. The CDR3 length is 16 residues. CDR3 bases: TGTGCCAGCAGCTCTAGAGGGTTTGAGGCAGCCACTGAAGCTTTCTTT. Translated, it gives CASSSRGFEAATEAFF.

In this sample, this clone turned up once. At one boundary the junction diverges from the germline segment, which might be a read error. The rearrangement uses TRBV30 and TRBJ1-4; 7 bases map to TRBD1. CDR3 length: 14 residues. Germline V gene sequence: CDR1 GTSNPN, CDR2 SVGIG (reference sequence). The CDR3 region has the DNA TGTGCCTGTTCCCCTCGACAGGGTGGGCCCAGGGGGATTTTT. Translated, it gives CACSPRQGGPRGIF.

The table lists this clone with a few counts. This rearrangement joins TRBV6-5 to TRBJ1-1; TRBD1 matches at 7 bases. With V trimmed by 4 bases and J by 5 bases, 4 bases remained unmatched. The CDR3 consists of 13 residues. CDR1 and CDR2 (germline): MNHEY, SVGAGI. CDR3 DNA sequence: TGTGCCAGCAGTTCACTCAGGGGGACTGAAGCTTTCTTT. Protein product: CASSSLRGTEAFF.

This clone was counted a few times. The chain uses TRBV7-9 and TRBJ2-7; perhaps TRBD1 as D (7 bases). CDR3 length equals 14 residues. Germline loops: CDR1 SEHNR, CDR2 FQNEAQ (reference sequence). V shed 3 bases and J shed 7 bases, with 16 bases lying between them. CDR3 amino acids: CASSFEGQAGEQYF. CDR3 nucleotide sequence: TGTGCCAGCAGCTTTGAAGGACAGGCGGGGGAGCAGTACTTC.

CDR3 in amino acids: CASSQEGQNTEAFF. The CDR3 DNA reads TGTGCCAGCAGCCAAGAGGGACAGAACACTGAAGCTTTCTTT. The chain carries TRBV4-2 and TRBJ1-1, with D possibly being TRBD1 (6 bases). Per the germline V gene, CDR1 is LGHNA and CDR2 is YNFKEQ. Trimming removed 0 bases at V and 1 base at J, with 6 bases between. This CDR3 is 14 amino acids long.

The chain carries TRBV10-1 and TRBJ2-7; 9 bases match TRBD1. Germline lookup yields CDR1 WNHNN and CDR2 SYGVQD (reference sequence). The CDR3 has 15 residues. Germline trimming cut 10 bases from V and 3 bases from J; bases unmatched to any gene: 13. The CDR3 nucleotides read TGCGCCACCCCTCGAGGGACAGGGACTCTCTACGAGCAGTACTTC. Its protein product is CATPRGTGTLYEQYF.